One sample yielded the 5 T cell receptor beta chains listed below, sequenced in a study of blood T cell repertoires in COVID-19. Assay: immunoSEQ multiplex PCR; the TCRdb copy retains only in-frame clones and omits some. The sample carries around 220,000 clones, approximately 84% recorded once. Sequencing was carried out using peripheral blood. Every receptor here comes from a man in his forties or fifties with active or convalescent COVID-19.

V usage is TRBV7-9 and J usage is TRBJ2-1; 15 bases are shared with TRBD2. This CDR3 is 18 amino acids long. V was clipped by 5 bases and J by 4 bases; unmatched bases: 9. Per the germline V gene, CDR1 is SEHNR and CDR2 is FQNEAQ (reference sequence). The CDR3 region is CASSGNGLAGGGYNEQFF. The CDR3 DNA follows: TGTGCCAGCAGCGGGAATGGACTAGCGGGAGGGGGATACAATGAGCAGTTCTTC.

The CDR3 DNA follows: TGTGCCAGCAGCGACCGGACAGGGAAGATTGACGACGAGCAGTACTTC. Amino acids: CASSDRTGKIDDEQYF. The genes are TRBV5-4 and TRBJ2-7, with 8 bases fitting TRBD1. CDR3 length: 16 amino acids. Trimming took 4 bases from V and 5 from J; bases not matched to a gene: 14. CDR1 is SGHNT, CDR2 YYREEE, per germline (reference sequence). Full variable domain (rest looked up from reference TRBV5-4 and TRBJ2-7): ETGVTQSPTHLIKTRGQQVTLRCSSQSGHNTVSWYQQALGQGPQFIFQYYREEENGRGNFPPRFSGLQFPNYSSELNVNALELDDSALYLCASSDRTGKIDDEQYFGPGTRLTVT.

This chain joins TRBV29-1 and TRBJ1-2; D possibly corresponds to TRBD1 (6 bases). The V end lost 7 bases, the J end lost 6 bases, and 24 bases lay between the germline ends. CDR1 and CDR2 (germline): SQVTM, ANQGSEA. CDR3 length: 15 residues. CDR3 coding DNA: TGCAGCGCTAACCTACGGGGGGCAACCCCACATGGCTACACCTTC. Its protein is CSANLRGATPHGYTF.

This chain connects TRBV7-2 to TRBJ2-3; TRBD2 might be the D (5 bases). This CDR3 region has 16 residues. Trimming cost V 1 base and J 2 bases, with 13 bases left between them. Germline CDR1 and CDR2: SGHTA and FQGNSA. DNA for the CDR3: TGTGCCAGCAGCTTAGATATCGGGATATACACAGATACGCAGTATTTT. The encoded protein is CASSLDIGIYTDTQYF.

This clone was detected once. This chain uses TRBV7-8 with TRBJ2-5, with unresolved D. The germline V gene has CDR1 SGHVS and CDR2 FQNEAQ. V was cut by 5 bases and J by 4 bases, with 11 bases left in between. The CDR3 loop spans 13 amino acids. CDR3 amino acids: CASSLSPRETQYF. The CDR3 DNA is TGTGCCAGCAGCCTCAGTCCTAGAGAGACCCAGTACTTC.